This T cell receptor beta chain was identified during a study of vaccination and CD4 T cells after COVID-19. Turning to the study itself: Post-vaccine sampling followed dose two by a median around 74 days (range 14 to 241). Study-wide results and limits: Convalescent patients gained a median approximately 86% of their reactive clones only post-vaccination.

Sequenced with the Oncomine TCR Beta short-read assay was DNA taken from cultured CD4+ T cells. Someone extracted genomic DNA from cultured CD4+ T cells. MiXCR, run by TCRdb on the PCR reads, gives a single entry per CDR3 protein. The sample consists of roughly 11,000 distinct CDR3 sequences, 45% of them appearing once. This clonotype was counted only a few times. The antigen is not known. Treatment indicated: approximately 11-day PBMC culture with coronavirus spike peptide pools or control peptides (ViraFEST assay). The CDR3 has 14 residues. V was shortened by 2 bases and J by 6 bases, with 14 bases between the two germline ends. CDR1 DFQATT and CDR2 SNEGSKA come from the germline V gene (reference sequence).

The chain combines TRBV20-1 with TRBJ1-5; the D gene is possibly TRBD1 (5 bases). The TCR originated in a human donor with COVID-19. Here the sequenced sample was cultured CD4+ T cells from blood, taken after SARS-CoV-2 vaccination. The CDR3 spells CSARRGVGVQPQHF. As DNA, the CDR3 is TGCAGTGCTAGAAGGGGCGTGGGGGTTCAGCCCCAGCATTTT.